These T cell receptor beta chains were read from a single sample in a study of shared clonotypes between healthy human individuals. This table comes from immunoSEQ multiplex PCR, and its TCRdb copy is limited to in-frame clones, with some not included. The table lists some 2,400,000 clones, approximately 94% of them singletons. The sample taken for sequencing was naive CD4+ T cells sorted from blood. The receptors were sampled from a man in his late teens or twenties in good health. Each CDR3 is given with its conserved first and last residue. Fields, in order: clone size, D gene, J gene, V gene, CDR3 protein, CDR3 DNA. A D gene is named only where the DNA matches it firmly. Size values are once, few and many counts, or a class for expanded clones, and some rows have none.

>-|TRBD2|TRBJ2-3|TRBV30
CAWSRLAALEVDTQYF
TGTGCCTGGAGTCGACTAGCGGCCCTGGAGGTAGATACGCAGTATTTT
>once|-|TRBJ2-7|TRBV5-1
CASSLVTPDRYEQYF
TGCGCCAGCAGCTTGGTCACGCCCGACCGCTACGAGCAGTACTTC
>-|TRBD1|TRBJ1-2|TRBV18
CASSPTTGGPGVGYTF
TGTGCCAGCTCACCGACTACAGGGGGTCCCGGCGTTGGTTACACCTTC
>once|TRBD1|TRBJ1-6|TRBV5-1
CASSPRGSGDNSPLHF
TGCGCCAGCAGCCCCAGGGGGAGCGGGGATAATTCACCCCTCCACTTT
>-|-|TRBJ2-3|TRBV5-6
CASSFFKTTDTQYF
TGTGCCAGCAGCTTTTTTAAAACCACAGATACGCAGTATTTT
>-|-|TRBJ1-4|TRBV9
CASSVSSTLNEKLFF
TGTGCCAGCAGCGTATCCAGCACCCTTAATGAAAAACTGTTTTTT
>once|-|TRBJ2-3|TRBV7-9
CASSRFNTDTQYF
TGTGCCAGCAGCCGGTTTAACACAGATACGCAGTATTTT
>-|-|TRBJ1-2|TRBV6-1
CASRITNYGYTF
TGTGCCAGCAGAATCACTAACTATGGCTACACCTTC
>-|-|TRBJ1-1|TRBV10-3
CATQMRMNTEAFF
TGTGCCACGCAGATGAGGATGAACACTGAAGCTTTCTTT
>-|-|TRBJ2-7|TRBV5-6
CASSPYDRPYEQYF
TGTGCCAGCAGCCCATACGACAGACCCTACGAGCAGTACTTC
>-|-|TRBJ1-5|TRBV28
CASSFSNQPQHF
TGTGCCAGCAGTTTCTCCAATCAGCCCCAGCATTTT
>-|TRBD2|TRBJ2-3|TRBV5-5
CASSQIAGFTDTQYF
TGTGCCAGCAGCCAAATAGCGGGGTTCACAGATACGCAGTATTTT
>-|TRBD1|TRBJ2-7|TRBV4-1
CASSQLPGQGSYEQYF
TGCGCCAGCAGCCAACTCCCCGGACAGGGCTCCTACGAGCAGTACTTC
>-|-|TRBJ1-5|TRBV7-8
CASSTGGSNQPQHF
TGTGCCAGCAGTACGGGGGGCAGCAATCAGCCCCAGCATTTT
>-|TRBD1|TRBJ1-2|TRBV6-5
CASSYRDRELYGYTF
TGTGCCAGCAGTTATAGGGACAGGGAGCTTTATGGCTACACCTTC
>once|-|TRBJ2-4|TRBV6-6
CASSYVMRENIQYF
TGTGCCAGCAGCTACGTCATGAGGGAAAACATTCAGTACTTC
>few|-|TRBJ2-5|TRBV15
CATSRGGSGEETQYF
TGTGCCACCAGCAGAGGGGGGTCAGGGGAAGAGACCCAGTACTTC
>-|TRBD2|TRBJ2-3|TRBV25-1
CASRTSGSTDTQYF
TGTGCCAGCAGGACTAGCGGTAGCACAGATACGCAGTATTTT
>-|TRBD2|TRBJ2-1|TRBV6-5
CATYRGREGQFF
TGTGCCACCTATCGGGGGCGGGAGGGCCAGTTCTTC
>once|-|TRBJ1-1|TRBV6-8
CASNNNGNTEAFF
TGTGCCAGCAACAACAACGGGAACACTGAAGCTTTCTTT
>once|-|TRBJ2-2|TRBV5-1
CASSLDGRANTGELFF
TGCGCCAGCAGCTTGGACGGACGGGCGAACACCGGGGAGCTGTTTTTT
>-|TRBD1|TRBJ1-5|TRBV7-8
CASSSDRGVNQPQHF
TGTGCCAGCAGCTCCGACAGGGGCGTTAATCAGCCCCAGCATTTT
>-|TRBD1|TRBJ1-2|TRBV27
CASRTGGTSNYGYTF
TGTGCCAGCAGGACAGGGGGCACATCTAACTATGGCTACACCTTC
>-|-|TRBJ1-6|TRBV6-5
CASSRNGAGGSPLHF
TGTGCCAGCAGCCGCAATGGGGCGGGAGGCTCACCCCTCCACTTT
>-|TRBD1|TRBJ1-1|TRBV4-1
CASSQNRGLWTEAFF
TGCGCCAGCAGCCAAAACAGGGGGCTCTGGACTGAAGCTTTCTTT
>-|-|TRBJ1-1|TRBV2
CACLLAAEAFF
TGTGCCTGCTTACTGGCAGCCGAAGCTTTCTTT
>once|-|TRBJ1-2|TRBV13
CASSSHRDTVYGYTF
TGTGCCAGCAGCTCCCACCGGGACACAGTTTATGGCTACACCTTC
>once|-|TRBJ2-7|TRBV5-1
CASSLIRAGLSEQYF
TGCGCCAGCAGCTTGATCCGCGCTGGGCTTTCCGAGCAGTACTTC
>-|-|TRBJ2-1|TRBV6-5
CASRPIGTHEQFF
TGTGCCAGCAGACCCATAGGTACCCATGAGCAGTTCTTC
>-|-|TRBJ2-1|TRBV29-1
CSVDRLGNEQFF
TGCAGCGTTGATAGGCTGGGCAATGAGCAGTTCTTC
>-|TRBD1|TRBJ1-1|TRBV6-1
CASSVRDRKNTEAFF
TGTGCCAGCAGTGTCCGGGACAGGAAGAACACTGAAGCTTTCTTT
>-|-|TRBJ2-5|TRBV18
CASSPPVGQETQYF
TGTGCCAGCTCACCACCGGTCGGACAAGAGACCCAGTACTTC
>-|-|TRBJ2-1|TRBV9
CASSAVLGSEQFF
TGTGCCAGCAGCGCCGTTTTGGGTAGTGAGCAGTTCTTC
>-|-|TRBJ2-7|TRBV2
CASRPTGAGDSYEQYF
TGTGCCAGCAGACCCACCGGGGCAGGGGATTCCTACGAGCAGTACTTC
>-|-|TRBJ2-3|TRBV5-1
CASSLPGTDTQYF
TGCGCCAGCAGCTTACCAGGGACAGATACGCAGTATTTT
>-|-|TRBJ2-7|TRBV7-9
CASSRNPGPSYEQYF
TGTGCCAGCAGCAGAAATCCCGGGCCTTCCTACGAGCAGTACTTC
>-|TRBD1|TRBJ2-7|TRBV28
CASKRPGQYYEQYF
TGTGCCAGCAAGCGCCCGGGACAGTACTACGAGCAGTACTTC
>-|-|TRBJ1-4|TRBV4-1
CASSQVLTPTNEKLFF
TGCGCCAGCAGCCAAGTTTTGACGCCAACTAATGAAAAACTGTTTTTT
>-|TRBD2|TRBJ2-7|TRBV6-5
CASSPYSGGAYEQYF
TGTGCCAGCAGTCCATACAGCGGGGGGGCCTACGAGCAGTACTTC
>-|-|TRBJ2-5|TRBV5-1
CASSLVGPAPETQYF
TGCGCCAGCAGCTTGGTAGGCCCAGCGCCAGAGACCCAGTACTTC
>-|-|TRBJ2-1|TRBV7-9
CASSLDGGPVQEQFF
TGTGCCAGCAGCTTAGACGGGGGCCCGGTACAGGAGCAGTTCTTC
>-|-|TRBJ1-2|TRBV6-6
CASGHRPGYGYTF
TGTGCCAGCGGCCACCGTCCTGGGTATGGCTACACCTTC
>-|-|TRBJ2-7|TRBV6-5
CASSYSGLEYEQYF
TGTGCCAGCAGTTACTCAGGTCTGGAATACGAGCAGTACTTC
>-|-|TRBJ2-3|TRBV9
CASSVQGTDTQYF
TGTGCCAGCAGCGTACAGGGAACAGATACGCAGTATTTT
>-|-|TRBJ1-1|TRBV25-1
CASSGFPGLNTEAFF
TGTGCCAGCAGTGGCTTTCCGGGGTTGAACACTGAAGCTTTCTTT
>-|-|TRBJ2-7|TRBV28
CASSRGRPPYEQYF
TGTGCCAGCAGCCGCGGACGGCCGCCCTACGAGCAGTACTTC
>-|TRBD1|TRBJ1-1|TRBV7-2
CASSRDRVGFEAFF
TGTGCCAGCAGTCGTGACAGGGTTGGTTTCGAAGCTTTCTTT
>-|TRBD1|TRBJ2-2|TRBV5-1
CASSQNFRGQPGELFF
TGCGCCAGCAGCCAAAACTTCAGGGGGCAGCCCGGGGAGCTGTTTTTT
>-|-|TRBJ2-2|TRBV13
CASSLSWVGELFF
TGTGCCAGCAGCCTCAGTTGGGTCGGGGAGCTGTTTTTT
>few|-|TRBJ1-2|TRBV18
CASSPLTGKEGYTF
TGTGCCAGCTCACCCCTAACAGGGAAGGAGGGCTACACCTTC
>-|-|TRBJ1-2|TRBV5-4
CASSPDSLYGYTF
TGTGCCAGCAGCCCCGACAGCCTCTATGGCTACACCTTC
>-|-|TRBJ1-5|TRBV6-1
CASSVLGNQPQHF
TGTGCCAGCAGTGTTTTGGGTAATCAGCCCCAGCATTTT